This T cell receptor (beta chain) was identified during a study of radiation and T cells in renal cell carcinoma. Time point described: baseline pretreatment blood. Treatment here: 15 Gy SBRT to primary tumor, nephrectomy 4 weeks later. This renal cell carcinoma was of the clear cell type. The study's findings and limits: Pretreatment tumor biopsies were lacking, so baseline clonotypes are unknown.

This clone has a single count. Its antigen is currently unknown. TCRdb's copy holds only in-frame clones and misses some; the assay was immunoSEQ multiplex PCR. Among approximately 45,000 clones listed, about 83% were seen once. CDR3 length: 16 residues. CDR1 LGHNA and CDR2 YSLEER come from the germline V gene. J lost 1 base, V lost 1 base, and 5 bases had no gene match. The chain links TRBV4-3 to TRBJ2-7; TRBD2 matches at 9 bases. This clonotype was obtained from a woman aged 70-85 years with renal cell carcinoma. The material sequenced was blood, taken from a patient whose treatment included radiotherapy and nephrectomy. The CDR3 loop reads CASSQGRTSVSYEQYF. Written as DNA, the CDR3 is TGCGCCAGCAGCCAAGGAAGGACTAGCGTTTCCTACGAGCAGTACTTC.